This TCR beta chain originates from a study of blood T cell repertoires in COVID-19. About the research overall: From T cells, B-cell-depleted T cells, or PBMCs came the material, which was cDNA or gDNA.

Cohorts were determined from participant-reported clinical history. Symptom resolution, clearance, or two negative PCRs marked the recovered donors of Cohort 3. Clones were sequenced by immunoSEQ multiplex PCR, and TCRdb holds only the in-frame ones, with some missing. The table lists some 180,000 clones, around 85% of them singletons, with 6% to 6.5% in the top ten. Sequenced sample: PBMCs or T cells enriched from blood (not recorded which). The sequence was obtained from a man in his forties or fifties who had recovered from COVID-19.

The CDR3 sequence: CASSLRFEVRQPQHF. CDR3 DNA sequence: TGTGCCAGCAGTTTAAGGTTTGAGGTCCGACAGCCCCAGCATTTT. V usage is TRBV27 and J usage is TRBJ1-5; D gene uncertain. Germline CDR1 MNHEY, CDR2 SMNVEV (reference sequence). Trimming took off 2 bases at V and 7 bases at J, with 15 bases between the two ends. The CDR3 loop spans 15 amino acids.